What follows is one T cell receptor beta chain and its context. What it binds is unknown. The sample comes from a study of persistence of HIV-infected CD4 T cells. Findings and limits, study-wide: Degenerate expanded CDR3beta sequences were enriched among CMV- and Gag-responding cells. CMV- and Gag-responding cells had lower TCRbeta richness than CD3/CD28-responding cells.

The CDR3 spans 16 residues. Trimming removed 7 bases from V and 4 bases from J, with 21 bases in between. Per the germline V gene, CDR1 is SGHTA and CDR2 is FQGNSA. The libraries were made with immunoSEQ version 4 in survey mode. The repertoire was sequenced with immunoSEQ multiplex PCR; TCRdb's copy has only in-frame clones and lacks some. The data hold roughly 60,000 clones, with about 81% observed a single time. The stimulus was an HIV-1 Gag 15-mer peptide pool, around 1.1 ug/peptide/mL. CD40L/CD69 double-negative CD45RO-high memory CD4+ T cells were collected. Inclusion required CMV-positive serology and CD4+ counts above 400 cells/uL.

The J gene is TRBJ2-3, the V gene TRBV7-2, with D perhaps TRBD1 (6 bases). The receptor was derived from an adult man with HIV who was CMV-seropositive. The specimen was CD4+ T cells sorted from PBMCs after roughly 18-hour stimulation, collected from a patient who received antiretroviral therapy. CDR3 in amino acids: CASTSVRVKGADTQYF. The DNA for the CDR3 is TGTGCCAGCACTTCCGTAAGGGTGAAGGGGGCAGATACGCAGTATTTT.